This TCR beta chain was captured in a study of neoadjuvant anti-PD-1 for oral cavity cancer. As for the study in general: Around day 43, patients without progression received a fourth nivolumab dose before surgery. General study results and limits: Non-responders to neoadjuvant nivolumab had significantly more clonal PBMC T cells than responders.

Of note for this clone: Antigen specificity is unknown.

CDR3 length equals 14 residues. V was pared by 6 bases and J by 0 bases, with 2 bases of the junction left unmatched. CDR1 and CDR2 (germline): MNHEY, SMNVEV (reference sequence). Libraries were prepared by immunoSEQ multiplex PCR; TCRdb keeps only in-frame clonotypes and omits some of them. The sample lists some 61,000 clones, about 85% occurring once. Described time point: after neoadjuvant nivolumab, at surgical resection. Patients had HPV-negative, locally advanced oral cavity squamous cell carcinoma. Source: PBMCs, taken after nivolumab (anti-PD-1) treatment. The rearrangement uses TRBV27 and TRBJ2-1; 7 nucleotides line up with TRBD2. The sequence derives from a person aged 40 to 85 with oral cavity squamous cell carcinoma. CDR3 nucleotides: TGTGCCAGCAGGCGCGGGAGCTCCTACAATGAGCAGTTCTTC. Translated: CASRRGSSYNEQFF.